Here is one TCR beta chain with its context. The CDR3 has 14 amino acids. CDR1 and CDR2 from the germline V gene are LNHDA and SQIVND (reference sequence). V lost 9 bases and J lost 2; bases outside the gene matches: 5. The data were taken from a study of blood T cell repertoires in COVID-19. Produced via immunoSEQ multiplex PCR; TCRdb's table is partial and in-frame only. The table shows 250,000 or so clones, with 75% to 85% occurring only once. This TCR was recovered from a woman aged 65 to 85 with acute or convalescent COVID-19. The chain employs TRBV19 and TRBJ1-4; TRBD1 matches 8 bases. The specimen sequenced was peripheral blood. This CDR3 reads CASQRTGTNEKLFF. As DNA, the CDR3 is TGTGCCAGCCAAAGGACAGGGACTAATGAAAAACTGTTTTTT.